This T cell receptor (beta chain) is drawn from a study of T-cell memory formation after mild COVID-19. Broader study findings: Of the contracting clones, CD4+ ones lay mainly in CM and EM, and CD8+ ones in EMRA. Some SARS-CoV-2-responding clones were already detected in memory before infection. The SARS-CoV-2 specificity of second-wave clones reaching peak at day 37 remained unverified.

About this clonotype itself: The target antigen is unknown.

Germline assignment: CDR1 SNHLY and CDR2 FYNNEI. V dropped 3 bases and J dropped 4 bases, with 15 bases sitting between them. The CDR3 spans 15 residues. The authors produced TCR alpha and TCR beta cDNA libraries with sample barcodes and UMIs by 5'RACE using constant-segment primers. TCRdb used MiXCR to reprocess the 5' RACE reads, holding one entry per CDR3 protein. The sample lists 150,000 to 200,000 distinct CDR3 sequences, 16% occurring once. The rearrangement links TRBV2 to TRBJ1-2; tentative D call: TRBD1 (6 bases). The sample consisted of PBMCs or a T cell subset sorted from them (not recorded which). The TCR sequence derives from an adult woman who had mild COVID-19 (a few samples of this study predate the infection). Cell type and time point are not known. This CDR3 is CASSDGQWKPYGYTF. The CDR3 region has the DNA TGTGCCAGCAGTGACGGACAGTGGAAGCCCTATGGCTACACCTTC.